This T cell receptor (beta chain) was recovered during a study of cytomegalovirus exposure and HLA in healthy donors. The study, taken as a whole, reports: Most CMV-associated TCR beta chains appeared HLA-restricted in a later analysis. CMV antigen specificity was confirmed in vitro for a few CMV-associated chains. There were about 160 TCR beta chains listed as cytomegalovirus-associated. In a later analysis, productive TCRs from donors in an Asian-associated ancestry cluster reportedly carried fewer N-insertions than the cohort mean.

The V segment lost 3 bases and the J segment 3 bases; nucleotides outside the gene matches: 4. The CDR3 totals 15 residues. Germline CDR1 ENHRY, CDR2 SYGVKD. The PCR was carried out with 60 Vbeta primers and 13 Jbeta primers. Profiled with immunoSEQ multiplex PCR; TCRdb holds only in-frame clones, not every one. The data hold about 190,000 clones, with 80% to 90% observed a single time. Of note for this clone: The antigen remains unidentified.

The TCR sequence derives from a man in his forties or fifties in good health and CMV-seropositive. The sequenced sample consisted of PBMCs. The rearrangement joins TRBV10-3 to TRBJ2-5, with 10 bases identical to TRBD2. CDR3 in amino acids: CAISDRLAGEETQYF. CDR3 sequence (DNA): TGTGCCATCAGTGATCGGCTAGCGGGAGAAGAGACCCAGTACTTC.